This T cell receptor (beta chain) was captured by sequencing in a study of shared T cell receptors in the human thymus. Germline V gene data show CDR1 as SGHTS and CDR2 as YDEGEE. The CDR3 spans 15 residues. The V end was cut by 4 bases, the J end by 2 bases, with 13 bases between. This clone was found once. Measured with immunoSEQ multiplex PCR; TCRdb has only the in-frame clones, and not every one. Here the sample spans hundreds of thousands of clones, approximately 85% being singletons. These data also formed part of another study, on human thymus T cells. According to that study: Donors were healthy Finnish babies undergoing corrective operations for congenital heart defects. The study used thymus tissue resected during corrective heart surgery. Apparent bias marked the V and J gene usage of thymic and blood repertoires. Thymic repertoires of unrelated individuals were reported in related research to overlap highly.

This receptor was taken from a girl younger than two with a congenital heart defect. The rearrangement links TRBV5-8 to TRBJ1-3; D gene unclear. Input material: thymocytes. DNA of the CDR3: TGTGCCAGCAGCCGCCTTCACGGGACTGGAAACACCATATATTTT. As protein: CASSRLHGTGNTIYF.